This T cell receptor beta chain was found in a study of CXCR3-negative and CXCR3-positive naive CD8 T cells. It was by 5' RACE with UMI labels that the TRB cDNA libraries were prepared. TCRdb reanalyzed the 5' RACE reads, giving one entry per CDR3 protein sequence and no DNA. The sample includes fewer than 95,000 distinct CDR3 sequences. Study-wide points: TRB CDR3 hydrophobicity was greater in CXCR3-positive naive cells than in CXCR3-negative naive cells.

The CDR3 has 15 residues. Germline values: CDR1 MNHEY, CDR2 SMNVEV (reference sequence). A word on this clonotype: Its cognate antigen is unknown.

The V call is TRBV27, the J call TRBJ1-4; the TCRdb call, TRBD1, lacks DNA for checking. The receptor's source is a human donor in good health. Some clones in this sample may be carry-over from other donors' samples. The sample comprised naive CXCR3- CD8+ T cells from blood. Specified subset: CD45RO-CCR7+CD27+CD95- naive CD8+ T cells lacking CXCR3 (TNR3-). The CDR3 region is CASSSPGSGVEKLFF.